This T cell receptor (beta chain) is from a study of breast tumors, draining lymph nodes, adjacent tissues. TCRdb recomputed calls from the multiplex PCR reads with MiXCR, one row per CDR3 protein. The table includes approximately 200,000 distinct CDR3 sequences, about 32% detected once. Breast cancer patients provided tissue from their axillary draining lymph nodes. The CDR3 totals 15 residues. Unmatched junction bases numbered 12, after V lost 11 bases and J lost 1 base. Sequenced: axillary lymph node tissue. The chain carries TRBV12-3 or TRBV12-4 and TRBJ2-5; 8 bases agree with TRBD2. This TCR came from a female donor with breast cancer. Some clones in this sample may be carry-over from other donors' samples. DNA of the CDR3: TGTGCCCGGCGAGCGGGAGTGTCCCTCCAAGAGACCCAGTACTTC. It yields the protein CARRAGVSLQETQYF.